This TCR beta chain was profiled in a study of cytomegalovirus exposure and HLA in healthy donors. The V and J ends lost 2 bases and 6 bases, in that order; junction bases with no gene match: 8. Germline V gene sequence: CDR1 LGHNA, CDR2 YSLEER. This CDR3 has 15 residues. A word on this clone: Its specificity is unknown. The same CDR3 can be traced to other DNA sequences in this sample.

Amplification used 60 Vbeta primers and 13 Jbeta primers. The table came from immunoSEQ multiplex PCR; TCRdb's copy has only in-frame clones and leaves some out. The table lists 150,000 to 200,000 clones, approximately 71% of them singletons, with roughly 7.1% in the top ten. The study, taken as a whole, reports: Sequencing likely generated an artifact that appeared as a cluster of highly shared sequence variants. Reports showed the classifier diagnosing cytomegalovirus status with high specificity and sensitivity. Several of the most significant clusters were apparently associated with common viral pathogens in a later analysis.

This TCR derives from a woman aged 40 to 49 in good health and CMV-seropositive. The sequenced sample consisted of PBMCs. This chain joins TRBV4-3 and TRBJ2-3; 7 bases fit TRBD2. CDR3 in amino acids: CASSQRGVGTDTQYF. The CDR3 DNA reads as TGCGCCAGCAGCCAACGGGGGGTCGGGACGGATACGCAGTATTTT.